Following are 16 T cell receptor beta chains from one sample sequenced in a study of blood T cell repertoires in COVID-19. The table came from immunoSEQ multiplex PCR; TCRdb's copy has only in-frame clones and leaves some out. Of 120,000 to 150,000 clones listed, around 82% were seen once; the top ten hold around 4%. Sequencing used peripheral blood. All receptors come from a man in his sixties with acute or convalescent COVID-19.

The V and J genes are TRBV2 and TRBJ2-7, with D perhaps matching TRBD1 (6 bases). V lost 5 bases to trimming and J lost 0 bases, with 11 bases between them. Germline V gene sequence: CDR1 SNHLY, CDR2 FYNNEI. This CDR3 has 14 residues. The CDR3 reads CASSTQGSSYEQYF. The DNA for the CDR3 is TGTGCCAGCAGTACTCAGGGGAGCTCCTACGAGCAGTACTTC.

Only one count was recorded for this clone. The chain is built from TRBV19 and TRBJ1-4; the D gene is possibly TRBD1 (5 bases). This CDR3 comprises 14 residues. V was shortened by 5 bases and J by 6 bases, with 13 bases between the two germline ends. Germline lookup yields CDR1 LNHDA and CDR2 SQIVND (reference sequence). The CDR3 reads CASSAWEGHEKLFF. DNA for the CDR3: TGTGCCAGTAGTGCCTGGGAGGGGCATGAAAAACTGTTTTTT.

The chain uses TRBV10-3 and TRBJ2-1; 10 bases line up with TRBD2. Trimming cost V 2 bases and J 6 bases; bases outside gene matches: 7. CDR1 is ENHRY, CDR2 SYGVKD, per germline. There are 16 residues in the CDR3. The CDR3 region is CAISEVLAGVSNEQFF. Here the CDR3 DNA reads TGTGCCATCAGTGAGGTGCTAGCGGGAGTAAGCAATGAGCAGTTCTTC.

For this clone: Other DNA sequences in the sample encode the same CDR3. The chain employs TRBV5-4 and TRBJ2-3; 12 bases are a match to TRBD2. The CDR3 is 16 amino acids. The germline gives CDR1 SGHNT, CDR2 YYREEE (reference sequence). V dropped 0 bases and J dropped 3; count of bases not matched to a gene: 2. In DNA, the CDR3 is TGTGCCAGCAGCTTGGGTCTAGCGGGAGGGACAGATACGCAGTATTTT. Amino acid sequence: CASSLGLAGGTDTQYF. The whole variable domain, remainder taken from reference TRBV5-4 and TRBJ2-3, is ETGVTQSPTHLIKTRGQQVTLRCSSQSGHNTVSWYQQALGQGPQFIFQYYREEENGRGNFPPRFSGLQFPNYSSELNVNALELDDSALYLCASSLGLAGGTDTQYFGPGTRLTVL.

J is TRBJ2-7 and V is TRBV6-5; 10 bases align to TRBD2. The CDR3 is 15 amino acids. The V segment lost 9 bases and the J segment 7 bases; nucleotides outside the gene matches: 15. CDR1 and CDR2 from the germline V gene are MNHEY and SVGAGI. The CDR3, as DNA: TGTGCCAGTGCATCAGCGGGAGGGCCAATCTATGAGCAGTACTTC. It encodes CASASAGGPIYEQYF.

The chain couples TRBV30 to TRBJ1-6; D is ambiguous. The germline CDR1 and CDR2 sequences are GTSNPN and SVGIG (reference sequence). The CDR3 is made up of 14 amino acids. The ends were cut back, 2 bases at V and 9 bases at J, with 14 bases in the middle. This chain's CDR3 is CAWSPGNDGSPLHF. Written as DNA, the CDR3 is TGTGCCTGGAGTCCCGGGAATGATGGTTCACCCCTCCACTTT. Together with reference TRBV30 and TRBJ1-6, the CDR3 gives the full variable domain: SQTIHQWPATLVQPVGSPLSLECTVEGTSNPNLYWYRQAAGRGLQLLFYSVGIGQISSEVPQNLSASRPQDRQFILSSKKLLLSDSGFYLCAWSPGNDGSPLHFGNGTRLTVT.

V gene TRBV5-1 combines with J gene TRBJ2-3; 11 bases match TRBD2. Germline CDR1 and CDR2: SGHRS and YFSETQ. The J segment lost 2 bases and the V segment lost 4 bases, leaving 9 bases of the junction unmatched. This CDR3 is built from 17 residues. CDR3 amino acids: CASSQARLAGLTDTQYF. CDR3 bases: TGCGCCAGCAGCCAAGCCCGACTAGCGGGGCTCACAGATACGCAGTATTTT.

This chain's CDR3 is CASSPKSFRDSTSYEQYF. As DNA, the CDR3 is TGCGCCAGCAGCCCGAAATCCTTCCGGGACAGTACATCCTACGAGCAGTACTTC. The genes are TRBV4-1 and TRBJ2-7, with 7 bases that match TRBD1. The CDR3 length is 18 residues. V lost 4 bases and J lost 1; bases outside the gene matches: 16. CDR1 and CDR2 (germline): MGHRA, YSYEKL.

The chain joins TRBV28 to TRBJ2-3; 8 positions agree with TRBD1. CDR3 length equals 14 residues. Germline lookup yields CDR1 MDHEN and CDR2 SYDVKM. V trimming: 5 bases; J trimming: 5 bases; junction bases outside the gene matches: 6. The CDR3 region is CASSPGQGKDTQYF. The CDR3 DNA follows: TGTGCCAGCAGTCCAGGACAGGGCAAAGATACGCAGTATTTT.

This clone was seen more than once but under ten times. The chain joins TRBV6-5 to TRBJ2-5; 8 bases fit TRBD2. The ends lost 7 bases at V and 1 base at J; junction bases unmatched: 2. From germline, CDR1 is MNHEY and CDR2 SVGAGI. CDR3 size: 13 residues. The DNA of the CDR3 is TGTGCCAGCAATGGACTAGCCCAAGAGACCCAGTACTTC. It translates to CASNGLAQETQYF.

The chain carries TRBV28 and TRBJ2-7; 8 positions agree with TRBD1. The CDR3 runs 13 residues. CDR1 MDHEN and CDR2 SYDVKM come from the germline V gene. Trimming took 5 bases from V and 5 from J; bases not matched to a gene: 5. Written as DNA, the CDR3 is TGTGCCAGCAGTATGGACAGGGCCCACGAGCAGTACTTC. It codes for CASSMDRAHEQYF.

V is TRBV21-1 and J is TRBJ1-5; the table's D call, TRBD1, has no DNA check behind it. TRBV21-1 is designated a pseudogene. The CDR3 consists of 15 residues. For the CDR3, the DNA is TGTGCCAGCAGCAAAATAGACAGGGGAGATCAGCCCCAGCATTTT. This sequence encodes CASSKIDRGDQPQHF.

Only one count was recorded for this clone. This chain uses TRBV6-2 or TRBV6-3 with TRBJ2-4; D gene unclear. Germline loops: CDR1 MNHEY, CDR2 SVGEGT. Trimming removed 6 bases from V and 0 bases from J, with 9 bases in between. CDR3 length equals 14 residues. The CDR3 region is CASSPATAKNIQYF. The CDR3 nucleotides read TGTGCCAGCAGCCCAGCCACAGCCAAAAACATTCAGTACTTC.

The chain employs TRBV25-1 and TRBJ2-1; TRBD2 is a possible D gene (5 bases). V lost 6 bases and J 5 bases, leaving 11 bases between the germline ends. CDR1 is MGHDK, CDR2 SYGVNS, per germline. The CDR3 is 13 amino acids. This CDR3 reads CASRASPNNEQFF. CDR3 coding DNA: TGTGCCAGCAGGGCTAGCCCGAACAATGAGCAGTTCTTC.

The count of this clone is one. This chain uses TRBV7-8 with TRBJ1-3; 7 positions match TRBD1. Per germline, CDR1 SGHVS and CDR2 FQNEAQ. The CDR3 loop spans 13 amino acids. Trimming removed 5 bases from V and 6 bases from J; junction bases left unmatched: 4. Written as DNA, the CDR3 is TGTGCCAGCAGCCTCGGGACAGAAAACACCATATATTTT. It codes for CASSLGTENTIYF.

The chain links TRBV19 to TRBJ2-1; TRBD2 aligns across 8 bases. Trimming took 2 bases from V and 7 from J; bases not matched to a gene: 1. Germline V gene data show CDR1 as LNHDA and CDR2 as SQIVND (reference sequence). CDR3 length: 13 amino acids. CDR3 sequence: CASSISGGNEQFF. The CDR3 DNA reads TGTGCCAGTAGTATAAGCGGGGGTAATGAGCAGTTCTTC.